A selection of T cell receptor beta chains follows, all from one sample in a study of cytomegalovirus exposure and HLA in healthy donors. Here immunoSEQ multiplex PCR was the method, and the copy in TCRdb shows in-frame clones only, minus some. The table has around 150,000 clones, 80% seen once. Sequencing used PBMCs. Receptors were obtained from a woman aged 40 to 55 in good health and CMV-seronegative. The CDR3 runs from the conserved cysteine through the conserved F or W. A D gene is named only where the DNA matches it firmly. Some rows mark clone size as missing; the rest say once, few, many or name a class of expanded clone.

abundance	j_gene	v_gene	d_gene	CDR3aa	CDR3nt
-	TRBJ2-5	TRBV5-1	TRBD2	CASMVAGGGETQYF	TGCGCCAGCATGGTAGCGGGGGGAGGAGAGACCCAGTACTTC
-	TRBJ2-1	TRBV2	TRBD2	CASSVTSGRDEQFF	TGTGCCAGCAGTGTGACTAGCGGGAGAGATGAGCAGTTCTTC
-	TRBJ2-2	TRBV7-3	TRBD2	CASSLGGLTGELFF	TGTGCCAGCAGCTTGGGAGGGCTCACCGGGGAGCTGTTTTTT
-	TRBJ2-7	TRBV30	TRBD1	CAWTPGTGTYEQYF	TGTGCCTGGACCCCCGGGACAGGAACCTACGAGCAGTACTTC
-	TRBJ2-1	TRBV4-1	TRBD2	CASSQELANNEQFF	TGCGCCAGCAGCCAAGAACTAGCGAACAATGAGCAGTTCTTC
-	TRBJ2-3	TRBV29-1	TRBD2	CSVEDRTSMPGGDTQYF	TGCAGCGTTGAAGATCGGACTAGCATGCCCGGGGGTGATACGCAGTATTTT
-	TRBJ2-5	TRBV5-8	TRBD1	CASSLGETGVRGQETQYF	TGTGCCAGCAGCCTGGGCGAGACAGGGGTTCGTGGTCAAGAGACCCAGTACTTC
-	TRBJ2-5	TRBV5-6	-	CASSNRGSQETQYF	TGTGCCAGCAGCAACCGAGGATCCCAAGAGACCCAGTACTTC
-	TRBJ2-7	TRBV18	-	CASSPQGLSYEQYF	TGTGCCAGCTCACCTCAGGGACTGTCCTACGAGCAGTACTTC
-	TRBJ1-2	TRBV5-1	-	CASSGTLNYGYTF	TGCGCCAGCAGCGGGACACTGAACTATGGCTACACCTTC
few	TRBJ2-3	TRBV7-2	-	CASSWTTDTQYF	TGTGCCAGCAGCTGGACTACAGATACGCAGTATTTT
-	TRBJ1-1	TRBV21-1	-	CASSNQGQEAFF	TGTGCCAGCAGCAACCAGGGACAGGAAGCTTTCTTT
few	TRBJ2-1	TRBV5-1	-	CASRRTPSVNEQFF	TGCGCCAGCAGAAGGACTCCATCGGTGAATGAGCAGTTCTTC
-	TRBJ1-2	TRBV2	TRBD1	CASSSRDSLWSDGYTF	TGTGCCAGCAGTTCCCGGGACAGTTTATGGAGTGATGGCTACACCTTC
-	TRBJ1-2	TRBV27	TRBD1	CASSLFPPRDRASNYGYTF	TGTGCCAGCAGTTTATTTCCACCCCGGGACAGGGCTTCAAACTATGGCTACACCTTC
few	TRBJ1-5	TRBV6-6	TRBD1	CASSYGQGNQPQHF	TGTGCCAGCAGTTATGGACAGGGGAATCAGCCCCAGCATTTT
-	TRBJ1-1	TRBV4-3	TRBD1	CASSQDPGGFTEAFF	TGCGCCAGCAGCCAAGATCCAGGGGGCTTCACTGAAGCTTTCTTT
-	TRBJ1-1	TRBV7-2	TRBD1	CASSLGDRAYTEAFF	TGTGCCAGCAGCTTAGGGGACAGGGCGTACACTGAAGCTTTCTTT
-	TRBJ2-1	TRBV27	-	CASSFPSAYNEQFF	TGTGCCAGCAGCTTCCCGTCAGCCTACAATGAGCAGTTCTTC
-	TRBJ2-1	TRBV6-6	TRBD1	CASSQTGGNEQFF	TGTGCCAGCAGTCAGACAGGGGGCAATGAGCAGTTCTTC
-	TRBJ2-2	TRBV2	-	CASSEMAANTGELFF	TGTGCCAGCAGTGAAATGGCAGCTAACACCGGGGAGTTGTTTTTT
-	TRBJ2-1	TRBV10-3	TRBD2	CAISDPFSGGSYNEQFF	TGTGCCATCAGTGATCCTTTTAGCGGGGGCTCCTACAATGAGCAGTTCTTC
few	TRBJ2-4	TRBV4-3	TRBD2	CASSQVAAAGGGKNIQYF	TGCGCCAGCAGCCAAGTTGCAGCGGCCGGGGGGGGCAAAAACATTCAGTACTTC
-	TRBJ2-6	TRBV30	TRBD1	CAWSGGTGGSRGANGLTF	TGTGCCTGGAGCGGGGGGACAGGGGGTTCCCGTGGGGCCAACGGCCTGACTTTC
-	TRBJ2-2	TRBV28	-	CASSFWLRGGTGELFF	TGTGCCAGCAGTTTCTGGTTGAGGGGAGGCACCGGGGAGCTGTTTTTT
few	TRBJ2-5	TRBV11-2	-	CASSFSVSETQYF	TGTGCCAGCAGCTTTAGTGTTTCCGAGACCCAGTACTTC
-	TRBJ2-3	TRBV11-2	-	CASSVTASTDTQYF	TGTGCCAGCAGCGTAACAGCTAGCACAGATACGCAGTATTTT
-	TRBJ1-1	TRBV27	-	CASRDSGPRSTEAFF	TGTGCCAGCAGGGACTCCGGGCCCCGGAGTACTGAAGCTTTCTTT
-	TRBJ2-6	TRBV7-3	-	CASSLTGGRPSGANVLTF	TGTGCCAGCAGCTTAACGGGGGGGCGTCCCTCTGGGGCCAACGTCCTGACTTTC
few	TRBJ2-1	TRBV11-2	TRBD2	CASSPRTSDYNEQFF	TGTGCCAGCAGCCCCCGGACTAGCGACTACAATGAGCAGTTCTTC
-	TRBJ2-1	TRBV4-2	TRBD2	CASSQGLAHNEQFF	TGTGCCAGCAGCCAAGGACTAGCCCACAATGAGCAGTTCTTC
-	TRBJ2-5	TRBV28	-	CASSLSTGKDF	TGTGCCAGCAGTTTATCCACAGGGAAAGACTTC
-	TRBJ2-7	TRBV4-3	TRBD1	CASSQLEGQVYEQYF	TGCGCCAGCAGCCAACTAGAAGGACAGGTCTACGAGCAGTACTTC
-	TRBJ2-2	TRBV7-6	TRBD1	CASSNDREGGTGELFF	TGTGCCAGCAGTAACGACAGGGAAGGGGGCACCGGGGAGCTGTTTTTT
-	TRBJ2-5	TRBV5-1	TRBD1	CASSLEQGGRETQYF	TGCGCCAGCAGCTTGGAACAGGGGGGTCGGGAGACCCAGTACTTC
-	TRBJ2-2	TRBV15	TRBD2	CATSRDGLAGGTGELFF	TGTGCCACCAGCAGAGATGGCCTAGCGGGAGGCACCGGGGAGCTGTTTTTT
-	TRBJ1-1	TRBV7-3	-	CASSPEARGNTEAFF	TGTGCCAGCAGTCCTGAGGCTAGGGGGAACACTGAAGCTTTCTTT
-	TRBJ1-6	TRBV6-5	-	CASSQLRGSLHF	TGTGCCAGCAGCCAACTTAGGGGGTCCCTCCACTTT
-	TRBJ2-3	TRBV9	-	CASSEGEGTQYF	TGTGCCAGCAGTGAGGGGGAGGGGACGCAGTATTTT
-	TRBJ1-2	TRBV5-1	-	CASSPGHLKANYGYTF	TGCGCCAGCAGCCCGGGACACCTTAAAGCTAACTATGGCTACACCTTC
-	TRBJ2-2	TRBV7-6	-	CASSLRTAPGELFF	TGTGCCAGCAGCTTAAGGACAGCCCCCGGGGAGCTGTTTTTT
medium-sized	TRBJ2-7	TRBV4-3	-	CASSQEWASSYEQYF	TGCGCCAGCAGCCAAGAATGGGCCAGCTCCTACGAGCAGTACTTC
few	TRBJ1-2	TRBV28	TRBD1	CASGQGPEGYTF	TGTGCCAGCGGACAGGGCCCTGAAGGCTACACCTTC
few	TRBJ2-5	TRBV9	-	CASSDGQRQETQYF	TGTGCCAGCAGCGACGGACAGAGACAAGAGACCCAGTACTTC
-	TRBJ2-5	TRBV2	-	CASQNIERETQYF	TGTGCCAGCCAAAATATCGAACGGGAGACCCAGTACTTC
-	TRBJ2-3	TRBV7-2	TRBD2	CASSSLAGGGTDTQYF	TGTGCCAGCAGCTCGCTAGCGGGGGGGGGCACAGATACGCAGTATTTT